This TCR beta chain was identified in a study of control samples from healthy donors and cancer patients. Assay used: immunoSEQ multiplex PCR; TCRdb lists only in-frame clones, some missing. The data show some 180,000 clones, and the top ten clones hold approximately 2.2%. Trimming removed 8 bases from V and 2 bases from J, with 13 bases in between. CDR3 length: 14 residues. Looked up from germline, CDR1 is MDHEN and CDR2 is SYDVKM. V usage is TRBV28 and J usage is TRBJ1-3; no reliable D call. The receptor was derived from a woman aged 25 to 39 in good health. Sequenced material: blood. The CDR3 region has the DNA TGTGCCAGCGTTGAGGGCGGCGCTGGAAACACCATATATTTT. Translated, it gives CASVEGGAGNTIYF. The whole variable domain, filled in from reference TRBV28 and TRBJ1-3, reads DVKVTQSSRYLVKRTGEKVFLECVQDMDHENMFWYRQDPGLGLRLIYFSYDVKMKEKGDIPEGYSVSREKKERFSLILESASTNQTSMYLCASVEGGAGNTIYFGEGSWLTVV.